Presented here are 27 T cell receptor beta chains from one specimen sequenced in a study of STAT5B mutations in CD4+ large granular lymphocyte leukemia (dated 2022 in TCRdb). Preparation of the library involved the immunoSEQ multiplex PCR assay. TCRdb's version of the immuneACCESS table is confined to in-frame rearrangements and falls short of the full clone set. An unresolved V gene accounts for under half of the shortfall where checked; the remainder is of unknown origin. The sample data list about 32,000 clones, and roughly 89% of these were observed just once. In total, the top ten clones hold about 0.41% of the sample. The sample was CD4+ T cells from blood buffy coats. The source is a human donor in good health.

The chain joins TRBV7-9 to TRBJ2-7, with 8 nucleotides matching TRBD1. CDR1 SEHNR and CDR2 FQNEAQ come from the germline V gene (reference sequence). V shed 0 bases and J 2 bases; nucleotides not matched to a gene: 9. The CDR3 contains 17 residues. The CDR3 loop is CASSLALSTGDPYEQYF. The DNA of the CDR3 is TGTGCCAGCAGCTTAGCGCTCTCGACAGGGGACCCCTACGAGCAGTACTTC.

The genes are TRBV10-3 and TRBJ2-1; D perhaps matches TRBD1 (6 bases). Per the germline V gene, CDR1 is ENHRY and CDR2 is SYGVKD. The V and J ends lost 6 bases and 0 bases respectively, with 9 bases between them. This CDR3 region has 14 residues. CDR3: CAISTRGSYNEQFF. CDR3 DNA sequence: TGTGCCATCAGCACCAGGGGCTCCTACAATGAGCAGTTCTTC.

The chain couples TRBV11-3 to TRBJ2-3; weak D call: TRBD2 (6 bases). Germline V CDR1 and CDR2: SGHNT, YENEEA. The V end lost 0 bases, the J end lost 1 base, and 11 bases lay between the germline ends. This CDR3 has 16 amino acids. CDR3 nucleotide sequence: TGTGCCAGCAGCTTAGATGGCGGGATCGGCACAGATACGCAGTATTTT. Translated: CASSLDGGIGTDTQYF.

The chain combines TRBV5-1 with TRBJ2-2, with D perhaps given as TRBD1 or TRBD2 (5 bases each). The germline gives CDR1 SGHRS, CDR2 YFSETQ. The CDR3 has 16 residues. V lost 5 bases and J lost 1, with 15 bases in between. CDR3 nucleotide sequence: TGCGCCAGCAGACCCAGGGAGCTAGGGAACACCGGGGAGCTGTTTTTT. Translated: CASRPRELGNTGELFF. The whole variable domain, filled in from reference TRBV5-1 and TRBJ2-2, reads KAGVTQTPRYLIKTRGQQVTLSCSPISGHRSVSWYQQTPGQGLQFLFEYFSETQRNKGNFPGRFSGRQFSNSRSEMNVSTLELGDSALYLCASRPRELGNTGELFFGEGSRLTVL.

The chain joins TRBV6-1 to TRBJ2-7, with D unclear. V was shortened by 6 bases and J by 2 bases, with 17 bases between the two germline ends. The germline V gene has CDR1 MNHNS and CDR2 SASEGT. The CDR3 covers 15 residues. The CDR3 coding sequence is TGTGCCAGCAGGACGTCGACGGGCCTCCCCTACGAGCAGTACTTC. It yields the protein CASRTSTGLPYEQYF.

The chain employs TRBV6-1 and TRBJ2-1; the match to TRBD1 covers 10 bases. Trimming removed 6 bases from V and 8 bases from J; junction bases left unmatched: 10. The germline gives CDR1 MNHNS, CDR2 SASEGT. The CDR3 totals 15 residues. CDR3 sequence: CASRGGTGVGDEQFF. DNA of the CDR3: TGTGCCAGCAGGGGGGGGACAGGGGTTGGGGATGAGCAGTTCTTC.

The rearrangement joins TRBV4-1 to TRBJ1-3; D may be TRBD1 (5 bases). This CDR3 region has 15 residues. CDR1 MGHRA and CDR2 YSYEKL come from the germline V gene. V was clipped by 3 bases and J by 0 bases, with 9 bases between them. CDR3 residues: CASSQTDSSGNTIYF. CDR3 DNA sequence: TGCGCCAGCAGCCAGACAGATAGCTCTGGAAACACCATATATTTT.

The CDR3 loop is CASSLTGYYGYTF. In DNA form, the CDR3 reads TGTGCCAGCAGTTTGACAGGGTACTATGGCTACACCTTC. The gene calls are TRBV28 and TRBJ1-2, with 7 bases identical to TRBD1. The CDR3 sequence is 13 residues long. Per germline, CDR1 MDHEN and CDR2 SYDVKM. Trimming removed 3 bases from V and 3 bases from J; junction bases left unmatched: 1.

The gene calls are TRBV19 and TRBJ1-1; the D gene is possibly TRBD1 (5 bases). The CDR3 contains 13 residues. Trimming removed 7 bases at V and 4 bases at J, with 13 bases between. CDR1 and CDR2 from the germline V gene are LNHDA and SQIVND (reference sequence). The CDR3 sequence: CASIVGGGTEAFF. Written as DNA, the CDR3 is TGTGCCAGTATCGTCGGGGGGGGCACTGAAGCTTTCTTT. Full variable domain (rest looked up from reference TRBV19 and TRBJ1-1): DGGITQSPKYLFRKEGQNVTLSCEQNLNHDAMYWYRQDPGQGLRLIYYSQIVNDFQKGDIAEGYSVSREKKESFPLTVTSAQKNPTAFYLCASIVGGGTEAFFGQGTRLTVV.

The J gene is TRBJ2-6, the V gene TRBV5-6; D might be TRBD1 (6 bases). V was pared by 5 bases and J by 0 bases, with 18 bases between. The CDR3 consists of 18 residues. Looked up from germline, CDR1 is SGHDT and CDR2 is YYEEEE. CDR3 loop: CASRTTGSDISGANVLTF. As DNA, the CDR3 is TGTGCCAGCAGGACTACAGGGAGCGATATCTCTGGGGCCAACGTCCTGACTTTC. Filled out from reference TRBV5-6 and TRBJ2-6, the complete variable domain reads DAGVTQSPTHLIKTRGQQVTLRCSPKSGHDTVSWYQQALGQGPQFIFQYYEEEERQRGNFPDRFSGHQFPNYSSELNVNALLLGDSALYLCASRTTGSDISGANVLTFGAGSRLTVL.

The chain couples TRBV10-3 to TRBJ1-6; perhaps TRBD1 as D (5 bases). Germline lookup yields CDR1 ENHRY and CDR2 SYGVKD. Trimming stripped 0 bases from V and 5 bases from J, with 11 bases between. This CDR3 spans 16 amino acids. The chain's CDR3 is CAISESRGEHNSPLHF. CDR3 sequence (DNA): TGTGCCATCAGTGAGTCGAGGGGAGAGCATAATTCACCCCTCCACTTT.

The table lists this clone with a count of one. The chain uses TRBV29-1 and TRBJ2-7, with no clear D. V lost 4 bases to trimming and J lost 4 bases, with 11 bases between them. Per germline, CDR1 SQVTM and CDR2 ANQGSEA. CDR3 length: 12 residues. The CDR3 reads CSVAVASYEQYF. The CDR3 DNA is TGCAGCGTTGCAGTGGCAAGTTACGAGCAGTACTTC.

This clone was observed a handful of times. The V and J genes are TRBV7-9 and TRBJ2-7, with D unresolved. V lost 8 bases and J lost 5, with 19 bases in between. CDR3 length equals 14 residues. In germline, CDR1 is SEHNR, CDR2 FQNEAQ (reference sequence). In DNA, the CDR3 is TGTGCCAGCGGTTTTGTAGGCGCGATCCACGAGCAGTACTTC. Protein product: CASGFVGAIHEQYF.

The chain employs TRBV29-1 and TRBJ2-5; D might be TRBD1 (5 bases). The germline V gene encodes CDR1 SQVTM and CDR2 ANQGSEA. The V and J ends lost 3 bases and 4 bases respectively, with 6 bases between them. The CDR3 length is 11 residues. Here the CDR3 reads CSVDRAETQYF. CDR3 bases: TGCAGCGTTGACAGGGCAGAGACCCAGTACTTC.

The genes are TRBV18 and TRBJ2-7, with 8 nucleotides matching TRBD1. Germline CDR1 and CDR2: KGHSH and LQKENI. The CDR3 has 15 residues. V shed 3 bases and J 3 bases; nucleotides not matched to a gene: 7. In DNA form, the CDR3 reads TGTGCCAGCTCACCCCGGACAGGGAGAAGCTACGAGCAGTACTTC. Encoded protein: CASSPRTGRSYEQYF.

The rearrangement uses TRBV30 and TRBJ2-7, with TRBD1 matching 11 bases. CDR1 GTSNPN and CDR2 SVGIG come from the germline V gene (reference sequence). V lost 8 bases and J lost 4; bases outside the gene matches: 7. The CDR3 loop spans 13 amino acids. CDR3 coding DNA: TGTGCCGGCTGGACAGGGGGCTTGTACGAGCAGTACTTC. It yields the protein CAGWTGGLYEQYF. Supplemented by reference TRBV30 and TRBJ2-7, the full variable domain reads SQTIHQWPATLVQPVGSPLSLECTVEGTSNPNLYWYRQAAGRGLQLLFYSVGIGQISSEVPQNLSASRPQDRQFILSSKKLLLSDSGFYLCAGWTGGLYEQYFGPGTRLTVT.

The V gene is TRBV6-6, the J gene TRBJ1-1; possibly TRBD1 for D (5 bases). V was pared by 0 bases and J by 0 bases, with 8 bases between. This CDR3 comprises 15 residues. The germline V gene encodes CDR1 MNHNY and CDR2 SVGAGI (reference sequence). In nucleotides, the CDR3 is TGTGCCAGCAGTTACTCGGGACGGATGAACACTGAAGCTTTCTTT. Translated, it gives CASSYSGRMNTEAFF.

The chain joins TRBV6-1 to TRBJ2-3; 8 nucleotides agree with TRBD2. The junction had 5 bases not matched to a gene; V was cut back by 0 bases and J by 6 bases. The germline CDR1 and CDR2 sequences are MNHNS and SASEGT. The CDR3 spans 15 residues. CDR3 sequence reads: CASSEAPGLVDTQYF. As DNA, the CDR3 is TGTGCCAGCAGTGAAGCGCCGGGACTAGTGGATACGCAGTATTTT.

V and J are TRBV11-2 and TRBJ2-7; the D gene is possibly TRBD1 (5 bases). V shed 0 bases and J shed 2 bases, with 11 bases lying between them. CDR3 size: 15 residues. The germline gives CDR1 SGHAT, CDR2 FQNNGV. CDR3 DNA sequence: TGTGCCAGCAGCTTAGAGGTCGCCAGGGCCTACGAGCAGTACTTC. Translating gives CASSLEVARAYEQYF.

The chain uses TRBV5-6 and TRBJ1-2, with D tentatively TRBD1 (6 bases). This CDR3 is 11 amino acids long. Germline lookup yields CDR1 SGHDT and CDR2 YYEEEE. V lost 2 bases, J lost 7 bases, and 6 bases lay in between. The CDR3 DNA reads TGTGCCAGCAGCTTCAGGGGTGGCTACACCTTC. Translation gives CASSFRGGYTF. Looking up the rest from reference TRBV5-6 and TRBJ1-2 gives the full variable domain: DAGVTQSPTHLIKTRGQQVTLRCSPKSGHDTVSWYQQALGQGPQFIFQYYEEEERQRGNFPDRFSGHQFPNYSSELNVNALLLGDSALYLCASSFRGGYTFGSGTRLTVV.

V gene TRBV5-1 combines with J gene TRBJ2-1; no firm D call. This CDR3 region has 14 residues. The V gene's germline CDR1 is SGHRS and CDR2 YFSETQ. Trimming stripped 2 bases from V and 7 bases from J, with 13 bases between. The CDR3 DNA sequence: TGCGCCAGCAGCTTAAGCACCACGGAAAATGAGCAGTTCTTC. This codes for CASSLSTTENEQFF. The whole variable domain, filled in from reference TRBV5-1 and TRBJ2-1, reads KAGVTQTPRYLIKTRGQQVTLSCSPISGHRSVSWYQQTPGQGLQFLFEYFSETQRNKGNFPGRFSGRQFSNSRSEMNVSTLELGDSALYLCASSLSTTENEQFFGPGTRLTVL.

The rearrangement links TRBV5-1 to TRBJ2-7; 10 bases are a match to TRBD1. This CDR3 spans 14 amino acids. V lost 0 bases to trimming and J lost 6 bases; unmatched junction nucleotides: 3. Germline V lookup: CDR1 SGHRS, CDR2 YFSETQ. CDR3 in amino acids: CASSLEGQGREQYF. CDR3 nucleotide sequence: TGCGCCAGCAGCTTGGAGGGACAGGGGCGCGAGCAGTACTTC. Full variable domain (rest looked up from reference TRBV5-1 and TRBJ2-7): KAGVTQTPRYLIKTRGQQVTLSCSPISGHRSVSWYQQTPGQGLQFLFEYFSETQRNKGNFPGRFSGRQFSNSRSEMNVSTLELGDSALYLCASSLEGQGREQYFGPGTRLTVT.

This chain connects TRBV11-2 to TRBJ2-7, with 10 bases fitting TRBD2. CDR3 length: 17 amino acids. J was trimmed by 2 bases and V by 5 bases; bases with no gene match: 12. Germline V gene sequence: CDR1 SGHAT, CDR2 FQNNGV. The CDR3 is CASSPRPGLAVTYEQYF. The CDR3, as DNA: TGTGCCAGCAGCCCCCGACCCGGACTAGCGGTTACCTACGAGCAGTACTTC.

The V gene is TRBV5-3, the J gene TRBJ2-7; 14 positions match TRBD2. TRBV5-3 is identified as an open reading frame with a role that is uncertain. This CDR3 region has 19 residues. Trimming cost V 4 bases and J 3 bases; bases outside gene matches: 15. CDR3 bases: TGTGCCAGAAGCGCGAACCCGGGACTAGCGGGAGTGTGCCTCTACGAGCAGTACTTC. Translation: CARSANPGLAGVCLYEQYF.

The chain uses TRBV21-1 and TRBJ1-2; the table's TRBD1 call for D was not verified on the DNA. TRBV21-1 is a known pseudogene. The CDR3 contains 16 residues. The CDR3 DNA sequence: TGTGCCAGCAGCAAGGACGGGGGCAGGGGGTACTATGGCTACACCTTC. It yields the protein CASSKDGGRGYYGYTF.

In DNA, the CDR3 is TGTGCCAGCAGTTTATTGGGGTCGGATGAAAAACTGTTTTTT. It translates to CASSLLGSDEKLFF. The J gene is TRBJ1-4, the V gene TRBV28, with D unclear. Trimming took 1 base from V and 6 from J, leaving 9 bases between them. Looked up from germline, CDR1 is MDHEN and CDR2 is SYDVKM. The CDR3 sequence is 14 residues long.

This clone came up a few times. This sequence joins TRBV5-1 and TRBJ1-2; TRBD1 matches 8 bases. From germline, CDR1 is SGHRS and CDR2 YFSETQ. The CDR3 extends over 15 amino acids. With 0 bases clipped from V and 0 bases from J, the junction kept 1 base outside the gene matches. CDR3 bases: TGCGCCAGCAGCTTGGTACAGGGGGCTAACTATGGCTACACCTTC. Translated: CASSLVQGANYGYTF. The entire variable domain, with the rest obtained from reference TRBV5-1 and TRBJ1-2, is as follows: KAGVTQTPRYLIKTRGQQVTLSCSPISGHRSVSWYQQTPGQGLQFLFEYFSETQRNKGNFPGRFSGRQFSNSRSEMNVSTLELGDSALYLCASSLVQGANYGYTFGSGTRLTVV.